A single sample gave rise to the 5 T cell receptor beta chains below, sequenced in a study of cytomegalovirus exposure and HLA in healthy donors. PCR amplification relied on 60 Vbeta primers (plus 13 Jbeta primers). The repertoire was sequenced with immunoSEQ multiplex PCR; TCRdb's copy has only in-frame clones and lacks some. The sample has a few hundred thousand clones, 70% to 80% seen once. The sequenced material came from PBMCs. The receptor source for this set is a woman in her thirties in good health and CMV-seronegative.

The genes are TRBV6-5 and TRBJ1-2; D is possibly TRBD1 (5 bases). The CDR3 spans 13 residues. The germline V gene has CDR1 MNHEY and CDR2 SVGAGI. The V end lost 7 bases, the J end lost 7 bases, and 16 bases lay between the germline ends. Here the CDR3 DNA reads TGTGCCAGCACCCTTGGGAGGGGTGGTGGCTACACCTTC. Protein sequence: CASTLGRGGGYTF.

The chain links TRBV7-2 to TRBJ2-7; possibly TRBD2 for D (6 bases). The CDR3 totals 15 residues. Trimming removed 1 base at V and 5 bases at J, with 15 bases between. Germline CDR1 is SGHTA and CDR2 is FQGNSA. This chain's CDR3 is CASSLGLESFHEQYF. The DNA of the CDR3 is TGTGCCAGCAGCTTAGGACTAGAATCTTTCCACGAGCAGTACTTC.

The chain joins TRBV30 to TRBJ1-1; D perhaps matches TRBD1 (5 bases). The V gene's germline CDR1 is GTSNPN and CDR2 SVGIG (reference sequence). V was pared by 5 bases and J by 4 bases, with 8 bases between. The CDR3 sequence is 11 residues long. CDR3 in amino acids: CAWDQGTEAFF. CDR3 DNA: TGTGCCTGGGATCAGGGCACTGAAGCTTTCTTT.

The genes are TRBV12-5 and TRBJ2-5; 9 nucleotides align to TRBD2. Germline V gene lookup returns CDR1 LGHNT and CDR2 FRNRAP. This CDR3 comprises 15 residues. Unmatched junction bases numbered 8, after V lost 7 bases and J lost 2 bases. CDR3: CASARASGEQETQYF. The CDR3 DNA reads TGTGCTAGTGCCCGGGCTAGCGGGGAACAAGAGACCCAGTACTTC.

The J gene is TRBJ2-1, the V gene TRBV5-1, with 14 bases identical to TRBD2. The V gene end was trimmed by 4 bases and the J gene end by 2 bases; junction bases not matched to a gene: 5. Germline V gene lookup returns CDR1 SGHRS and CDR2 YFSETQ. The CDR3 spans 17 residues. The CDR3 protein is CASSTGLAGGPYNEQFF. The CDR3 DNA is TGCGCCAGCAGCACCGGACTAGCGGGGGGACCCTACAATGAGCAGTTCTTC.